This paragraph covers one T cell receptor (beta chain) sequence. Its antigen is not known. The data are from a study of T cell responses to AZD1222 COVID-19 vaccine. Germline CDR1 KGHSH, CDR2 LQKENI. V was shortened by 11 bases and J by 5 bases, with 13 bases between the two germline ends. The CDR3 totals 13 residues. Assay: immunoSEQ multiplex PCR; the TCRdb copy retains only in-frame clones and omits some. The profile shows around 150,000 clones, about 90% of them singletons. Whole-study results and caveats: The study found Spike-specific TCR breadth and depth rose after two AZD1222 doses. White British donors predominated, females outnumbered males, and clonal diversity was possibly underestimated.

Sample: peripheral blood, taken 28 days after the second AZD1222 dose. The V call is TRBV18, the J call TRBJ1-6; tentatively, D is TRBD1 (6 bases). The sequence was collected from an adult who received the AZD1222 COVID-19 vaccine. CDR3 coding DNA: TGTGCCCACGAGGACAGTAATAATTCACCCCTCCACTTT. It translates to CAHEDSNNSPLHF.